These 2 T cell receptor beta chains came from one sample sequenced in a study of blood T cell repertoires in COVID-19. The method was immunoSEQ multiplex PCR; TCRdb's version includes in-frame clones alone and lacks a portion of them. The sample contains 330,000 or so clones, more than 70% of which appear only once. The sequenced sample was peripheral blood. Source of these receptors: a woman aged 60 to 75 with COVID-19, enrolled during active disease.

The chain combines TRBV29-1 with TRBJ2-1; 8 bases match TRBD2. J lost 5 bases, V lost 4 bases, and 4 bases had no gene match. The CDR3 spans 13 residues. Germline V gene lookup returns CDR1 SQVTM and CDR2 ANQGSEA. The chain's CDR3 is CSVAGGDNNEQFF. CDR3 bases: TGCAGCGTTGCCGGGGGGGACAACAATGAGCAGTTCTTC.

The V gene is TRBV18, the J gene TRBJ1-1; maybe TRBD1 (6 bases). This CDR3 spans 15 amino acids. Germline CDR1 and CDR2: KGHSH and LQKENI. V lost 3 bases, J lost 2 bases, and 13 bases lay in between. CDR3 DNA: TGTGCCAGCTCACCTATCGACAGGCCAAACACTGAAGCTTTCTTT. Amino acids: CASSPIDRPNTEAFF.